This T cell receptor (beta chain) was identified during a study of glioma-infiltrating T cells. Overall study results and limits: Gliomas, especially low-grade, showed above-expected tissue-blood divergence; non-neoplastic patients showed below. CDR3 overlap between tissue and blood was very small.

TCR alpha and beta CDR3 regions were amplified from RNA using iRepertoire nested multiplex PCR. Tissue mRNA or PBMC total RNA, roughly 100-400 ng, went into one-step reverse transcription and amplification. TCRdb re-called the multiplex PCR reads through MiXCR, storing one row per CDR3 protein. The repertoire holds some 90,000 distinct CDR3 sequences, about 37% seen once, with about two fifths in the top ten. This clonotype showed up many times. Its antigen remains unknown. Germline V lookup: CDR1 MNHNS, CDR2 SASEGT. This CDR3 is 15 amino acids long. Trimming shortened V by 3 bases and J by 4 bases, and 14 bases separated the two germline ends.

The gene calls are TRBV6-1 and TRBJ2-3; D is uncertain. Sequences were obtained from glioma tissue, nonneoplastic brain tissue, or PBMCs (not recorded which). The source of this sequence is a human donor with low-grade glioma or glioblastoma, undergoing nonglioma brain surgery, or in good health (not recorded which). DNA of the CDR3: TGTGCCAGCAGTGAGGTGGGCGGTGGTCCAGATACGCAGTATTTT. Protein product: CASSEVGGGPDTQYF.